This T cell receptor beta chain was profiled in a study of graft-versus-host responses after intestinal transplantation. On the study more broadly: Every recipient underwent anti-thymocyte globulin induction, then tacrolimus and steroids for approximately 3 years. Study outcomes and limitations: Early post-transplant declines in HvG were associated with peak levels of circulating GvH clones.

This CDR3 comprises 13 residues. Germline CDR1 and CDR2: MNHNS and SASEGT. Trimming took off 5 bases at V and 5 bases at J, with 12 bases between the two ends. In the case of this clone: Antigen: not known.

Sequencing was performed with immunoSEQ multiplex PCR; in TCRdb, only in-frame clones are kept and a portion is missing. The table records about 82,000 clones, roughly 90% of them present only once. The chain joins TRBV6-1 to TRBJ1-2; D unresolved. The sequencing used unstimulated CD4+ T cells sorted from spleen or lymph node cells, collected before transplant. This TCR derives from a human donor who was the organ donor for an intestinal transplant. The CDR3 spells CASSLGEEYGYTF. The CDR3, as DNA: TGTGCCAGCAGTCTCGGGGAAGAATATGGCTACACCTTC.